The 30 T cell receptor beta chains listed next were all sequenced from one sample in a study of PD-L1 blockade in urothelial cancer. Repertoires were generated with immunoSEQ multiplex PCR, while TCRdb's copy carries only in-frame clones and drops some. The repertoire consists of about 56,000 clones, with about 85% occurring once and the leading ten covering about 15%. Time point in this sample: pretreatment peripheral blood. The sample in question was PBMCs, obtained around atezolizumab (anti-PD-L1) treatment. These receptors all come from a man aged 65 to 85 with urothelial cancer.

The DNA of the CDR3 is TGTGCCAGCTCCCCAGGGCAAAGAAGAGATGGCTACACCTTC. This codes for CASSPGQRRDGYTF. V is TRBV6-5 and J is TRBJ1-2; maybe TRBD1 (5 bases). CDR1 MNHEY and CDR2 SVGAGI come from the germline V gene. V was pared by 8 bases and J by 6 bases, with 19 bases between. The CDR3 totals 14 residues.

This clone was counted a few times. The chain combines TRBV28 with TRBJ2-1; 7 positions agree with TRBD2. V trimming: 6 bases; J trimming: 13 bases; junction bases outside the gene matches: 12. The germline V gene has CDR1 MDHEN and CDR2 SYDVKM. The CDR3 is 13 amino acids. The CDR3 DNA reads as TGTGCCAGCAGCCCATACCCCAGAGCGGGACAGTTCTTC. As protein: CASSPYPRAGQFF.

The V call is TRBV19, the J call TRBJ1-1; 7 bases map to TRBD1. Germline V gene data show CDR1 as LNHDA and CDR2 as SQIVND (reference sequence). This CDR3 is built from 14 residues. The V gene end was trimmed by 4 bases and the J gene end by 6 bases; junction bases not matched to a gene: 8. The CDR3 nucleotides are TGTGCCAGTAGTACCTCAGGGGGAATTGCTGAAGCTTTCTTT. Translation gives CASSTSGGIAEAFF.

J is TRBJ2-7 and V is TRBV6-6; the D gene is possibly TRBD1 (6 bases). The CDR3 loop spans 12 amino acids. Trimming removed 10 bases from V and 0 bases from J, with 10 bases in between. CDR1 and CDR2 from the germline V gene are MNHNY and SVGAGI (reference sequence). The CDR3 sequence is CATGDTSYEQYF. CDR3 nucleotides: TGTGCCACCGGGGACACCTCCTACGAGCAGTACTTC.

The chain couples TRBV7-8 to TRBJ2-5; D may be TRBD1 (6 bases). This CDR3 is built from 15 residues. Germline V gene lookup returns CDR1 SGHVS and CDR2 FQNEAQ. Trimming removed 3 bases at V and 5 bases at J, with 16 bases between. The CDR3 region is CASSFTQGRGETQYF. The CDR3 nucleotides are TGTGCCAGCAGCTTCACACAGGGTAGGGGTGAGACCCAGTACTTC.

This clone was recorded once. The chain recombines TRBV12-5 with TRBJ2-5; 12 bases agree with TRBD2. The CDR3 sequence is 15 residues long. V lost 1 base, J lost 3 bases, and 0 bases stayed unmatched. The germline gives CDR1 LGHNT, CDR2 FRNRAP. CDR3 sequence: CASGLGLAGEETQYF. CDR3 nucleotides: TGTGCTAGTGGTTTGGGACTAGCGGGAGAAGAGACCCAGTACTTC.

The J gene is TRBJ1-1, the V gene TRBV11-2; TRBD1 aligns across 7 bases. Trimming at V came to 4 bases and at J to 4 bases, leaving 0 bases not matched to a gene. Per germline, CDR1 SGHAT and CDR2 FQNNGV. There are 12 residues in the CDR3. The CDR3 protein is CASSWDSTEAFF. The CDR3 nucleotides read TGTGCCAGCAGCTGGGACAGCACTGAAGCTTTCTTT.

This chain joins TRBV28 and TRBJ2-1; 7 bases are a match to TRBD2. The CDR3 runs to 13 residues. Germline V gene sequence: CDR1 MDHEN, CDR2 SYDVKM. V shed 10 bases and J 4 bases; nucleotides not matched to a gene: 7. The CDR3 protein is CATRGGSYNEQFF. CDR3 nucleotide sequence: TGTGCCACCCGAGGCGGGAGTTACAATGAGCAGTTCTTC.

The chain employs TRBV7-3 and TRBJ2-7, with D possibly being TRBD2 (5 bases). Trimming pared 11 bases from V and 0 bases from J, leaving 17 bases between. Germline-derived CDR1 and CDR2 are SGHTA and FQGTGA. This CDR3 is built from 14 residues. The CDR3 is CAGDVYGDSYEQYF. CDR3 nucleotide sequence: TGTGCCGGCGACGTATACGGGGACTCCTACGAGCAGTACTTC.

The gene calls are TRBV6-5 and TRBJ2-2; D is unclear. Per the germline V gene, CDR1 is MNHEY and CDR2 is SVGAGI. This CDR3 is 13 amino acids long. The V end lost 6 bases, the J end lost 0 bases, and 5 bases lay between the germline ends. The CDR3 reads CASSPTNTGELFF. In DNA, the CDR3 is TGTGCCAGCAGCCCTACGAACACCGGGGAGCTGTTTTTT.

This chain's CDR3 is CASSPRTGYEQYF. Here the CDR3 DNA reads TGTGCCAGCAGCCCGCGGACAGGGTACGAGCAGTACTTC. V and J are TRBV11-3 and TRBJ2-7; TRBD1 aligns across 8 bases. The CDR3 runs 13 residues. The V gene end was trimmed by 5 bases and the J gene end by 4 bases; junction bases not matched to a gene: 4. Per the germline V gene, CDR1 is SGHNT and CDR2 is YENEEA.

This clone was seen just once. The chain has TRBV19 and TRBJ2-7; D might be TRBD1 (5 bases). The CDR3 contains 16 residues. Germline CDR1 LNHDA, CDR2 SQIVND (reference sequence). The V gene lost 4 bases and the J gene lost 0 bases, with 16 bases spanning the gap. The CDR3 protein is CASSKRWGLSSYEQYF. DNA of the CDR3: TGTGCCAGTAGTAAAAGGTGGGGCCTAAGCTCCTACGAGCAGTACTTC.

The chain couples TRBV28 to TRBJ1-5, with D perhaps matching TRBD1 (5 bases). Germline loops: CDR1 MDHEN, CDR2 SYDVKM. The CDR3 totals 17 residues. V was shortened by 4 bases and J by 0 bases, with 16 bases between the two germline ends. The CDR3 spells CASSSGGSLYSNQPQHF. The CDR3 DNA follows: TGTGCCAGCAGTTCCGGGGGTTCGCTATATAGCAATCAGCCCCAGCATTTT.

The rearrangement uses TRBV9 and TRBJ1-3; TRBD1 might be the D (6 bases). The CDR3 sequence is 16 residues long. V lost 4 bases, J lost 0 bases, and 14 bases lay in between. CDR1 and CDR2 from the germline V gene are SGDLS and YYNGEE. CDR3: CASSPLGGSSGNTIYF. The DNA of the CDR3 is TGTGCCAGCAGCCCACTAGGGGGTAGCTCTGGAAACACCATATATTTT.

In nucleotides, the CDR3 is TGTGCCAGCAGCCAAGAGGTCCTCGCGTCACCCACCGGGGAGCTGTTTTTT. This sequence encodes CASSQEVLASPTGELFF. The chain recombines TRBV4-2 with TRBJ2-2; D gene ambiguous. This CDR3 contains 17 residues. Deletions cut 0 bases from V and 4 bases from J, with 15 bases between. Germline V gene lookup returns CDR1 LGHNA and CDR2 YNFKEQ.

The genes are TRBV19 and TRBJ1-5; D call uncertain. Trimming removed 1 base from V and 7 bases from J, with 11 bases in between. The CDR3 is 14 amino acids. Germline V CDR1 and CDR2: LNHDA, SQIVND (reference sequence). This CDR3 reads CASSIAQVGQPQHF. The CDR3 region has the DNA TGTGCCAGTAGTATAGCCCAGGTCGGACAGCCCCAGCATTTT.

The genes are TRBV7-3 and TRBJ2-1; D is possibly TRBD1 (5 bases). V lost 5 bases and J 9 bases, leaving 11 bases between the germline ends. The CDR3 runs to 12 residues. Germline CDR1 reads SGHTA; CDR2 reads FQGTGA. The CDR3 region is CASSRIRGEQFF. The CDR3 coding sequence is TGTGCCAGCAGCCGGATAAGGGGTGAGCAGTTCTTC. The whole variable domain, filled in from reference TRBV7-3 and TRBJ2-1, reads GAGVSQTPSNKVTEKGKYVELRCDPISGHTALYWYRQSLGQGPEFLIYFQGTGAADDSGLPNDRFFAVRPEGSVSTLKIQRTERGDSAVYLCASSRIRGEQFFGPGTRLTVL.

The J gene is TRBJ2-3, the V gene TRBV7-6; 8 bases line up with TRBD2. J gave up 6 bases and V 6 bases, and 14 bases lay outside the gene matches. The CDR3 totals 16 residues. Looked up from germline, CDR1 is SGHVS and CDR2 is FNYEAQ. DNA for the CDR3: TGTGCCAGCAGTAGTAGGACTAGCCGAATTGGGGATACGCAGTATTTT. Amino acid sequence: CASSSRTSRIGDTQYF.

This clone was seen a handful of times. The chain carries TRBV30 and TRBJ2-5, with 14 bases fitting TRBD2. The CDR3 is 17 amino acids. The junction had 9 bases not matched to a gene; V was cut back by 1 base and J by 5 bases. Germline loops: CDR1 GTSNPN, CDR2 SVGIG (reference sequence). The CDR3 loop reads CAWSEGTSGSGWETQYF. The CDR3 region has the DNA TGTGCCTGGAGTGAAGGGACTAGCGGGAGTGGTTGGGAGACCCAGTACTTC.

V and J are TRBV30 and TRBJ1-3, with 7 bases fitting TRBD1. The V segment lost 1 base and the J segment 1 base; nucleotides outside the gene matches: 16. The CDR3 covers 19 residues. Germline V gene data show CDR1 as GTSNPN and CDR2 as SVGIG (reference sequence). CDR3 amino acids: CAWSETRGSPFISGNTIYF. The CDR3, as DNA: TGTGCCTGGAGTGAAACCAGGGGGTCCCCTTTCATATCTGGAAACACCATATATTTT.

V is TRBV6-6 and J is TRBJ2-7; 8 bases agree with TRBD2. This CDR3 region has 15 residues. From germline, CDR1 is MNHNY and CDR2 SVGAGI (reference sequence). V lost 4 bases to trimming and J lost 6 bases; unmatched junction nucleotides: 11. The CDR3 nucleotides read TGTGCCAGCAGTTTACCCGGGAGGGAGAGCGGCGAGCAGTACTTC. It specifies CASSLPGRESGEQYF.

The chain employs TRBV4-1 and TRBJ2-1, with D uncertain. Germline CDR1 is MGHRA and CDR2 is YSYEKL. The V and J ends lost 4 bases and 0 bases respectively, with 10 bases between them. The CDR3 is 15 amino acids. CDR3 in amino acids: CASSLLPSSYNEQFF. DNA for the CDR3: TGCGCCAGCAGCCTACTACCGAGCTCCTACAATGAGCAGTTCTTC.

V and J are TRBV14 and TRBJ2-1, with D hard to call. The germline V gene has CDR1 SGHDN and CDR2 FVKESK. V lost 4 bases, J lost 0 bases, and 7 bases lay in between. The CDR3 runs 14 residues. The CDR3 reads CASSLSSSYNEQFF. CDR3 sequence (DNA): TGTGCCAGCAGCCTTAGTAGCTCCTACAATGAGCAGTTCTTC.

This CDR3 is CASIWGTGINTEAFF. The DNA for the CDR3 is TGCGCCAGCATCTGGGGAACAGGGATAAACACTGAAGCTTTCTTT. This chain connects TRBV5-1 to TRBJ1-1, with TRBD1 as a possible D gene (6 bases). The CDR3 is 15 amino acids. Germline CDR1 and CDR2: SGHRS and YFSETQ. Deletions cut 6 bases from V and 2 bases from J, with 17 bases between.

The genes are TRBV28 and TRBJ2-7; a possible D gene is TRBD1 (5 bases). The CDR3 consists of 13 residues. V lost 3 bases, J lost 4 bases, and 10 bases lay in between. The germline V gene has CDR1 MDHEN and CDR2 SYDVKM. DNA for the CDR3: TGTGCCAGCAGTTTTGGGGCTAATTACGAGCAGTACTTC. Its translation is CASSFGANYEQYF.

V gene TRBV5-6 combines with J gene TRBJ1-2; D unresolved. Germline V gene lookup returns CDR1 SGHDT and CDR2 YYEEEE. The CDR3 length is 13 residues. With 1 base removed from V and 2 bases from J, the gap between germline ends came to 6 bases. The CDR3, as DNA: TGTGCCAGCAGCTTGCAACAGAACTATGGCTACACCTTC. Its protein is CASSLQQNYGYTF.

V is TRBV5-6 and J is TRBJ2-7, with a weak D call TRBD1 (5 bases). Germline assignment: CDR1 SGHDT and CDR2 YYEEEE. Deletions cut 4 bases from V and 0 bases from J, with 8 bases between. The CDR3 contains 13 residues. CDR3 in DNA: TGTGCCAGCAGCCGGCAGGGCTCCTACGAGCAGTACTTC. Its protein is CASSRQGSYEQYF.

The genes are TRBV30 and TRBJ2-5; D gene ambiguous. Germline V gene data show CDR1 as GTSNPN and CDR2 as SVGIG (reference sequence). Between the trimmed V and J ends, which lost 1 base and 2 bases, there was a span of 8 bases. The CDR3 length is 13 residues. The CDR3 loop is CAWSGGNQETQYF. CDR3 in DNA: TGTGCCTGGAGTGGCGGAAATCAAGAGACCCAGTACTTC.

CDR3 bases: TGTGCCAGCAGCCCACGCGGGACGGAGGGCAATGAGCAGTTCTTC. Its protein product is CASSPRGTEGNEQFF. This chain connects TRBV7-9 to TRBJ2-1; the D gene is possibly TRBD2 (6 bases). Germline V lookup: CDR1 SEHNR, CDR2 FQNEAQ (reference sequence). The CDR3 extends over 15 amino acids. V was cut by 5 bases and J by 6 bases, with 17 bases left in between.

The chain carries TRBV28 and TRBJ2-7; the D gene is possibly TRBD1 (6 bases). V lost 7 bases and J lost 0, with 16 bases in between. The CDR3 sequence is 15 residues long. Germline CDR1 is MDHEN and CDR2 is SYDVKM. Here the CDR3 reads CASISPGQSSYEQYF. CDR3 in DNA: TGTGCCAGCATAAGCCCGGGACAAAGCTCCTACGAGCAGTACTTC.